This T cell receptor beta chain is drawn from a study of CD8 T cells in ankylosing spondylitis. Libraries of TCR beta came from quantitative 5'-RACE with molecular barcodes. MiXCR, applied by TCRdb to the 5' RACE reads, yields one record per CDR3 protein. The sample lists about 240,000 distinct CDR3 sequences, around 25% occurring once. The V end lost 7 bases, the J end lost 2 bases, and 11 bases lay between the germline ends. From germline, CDR1 is MNHNS and CDR2 SASEGT. This CDR3 has 14 amino acids. The chain carries TRBV6-1 and TRBJ2-2; tentative D call: TRBD1 (6 bases). The sequencing sample was made of blood, either unsorted or a sorted T cell fraction (not recorded which). The receptor was derived from a male donor with ankylosing spondylitis or in good health (not recorded which). As DNA, the CDR3 is TGTGCCAGCAAACGGGACACCAACACCGGGGAGCTGTTTTTT. Amino acids: CASKRDTNTGELFF.